One sample yielded the 12 T cell receptor beta chains listed below, sequenced in a study of CD8+ T cells in alopecia areata. Treatment defined: oral pan-JAK inhibitor, 5-10 mg twice daily. Reverse transcription of extracted RNA yielded cDNA, which provided the sequencing template. Sequenced by immunoSEQ multiplex PCR; TCRdb stores in-frame clones only, minus some. The sample lists 150,000 to 200,000 clones, more than 55% occurring once. Sequencing was performed on CD4+ T cells sorted from blood, taken around week 47, from a patient treated with tofacitinib. All receptors come from a human donor with alopecia areata.

This clone was seen just once. V gene TRBV7-8 combines with J gene TRBJ2-3, with TRBD2 as a possible D gene (5 bases). V was pared by 1 base and J by 2 bases, with 13 bases between. The CDR3 length is 16 residues. From germline, CDR1 is SGHVS and CDR2 FQNEAQ. CDR3 amino acids: CASSLGTGENTDTQYF. DNA of the CDR3: TGTGCCAGCAGCTTAGGTACCGGGGAAAACACAGATACGCAGTATTTT. Drawing the rest from reference TRBV7-8 and TRBJ2-3, the complete variable domain is GAGVSQSPRYKVAKRGQDVALRCDPISGHVSLFWYQQALGQGPEFLTYFQNEAQLDKSGLPSDRFFAERPEGSVSTLKIQRTQQEDSAVYLCASSLGTGENTDTQYFGPGTRLTVL.

This clone has only a few counts. The chain couples TRBV10-3 to TRBJ2-5; D is tentatively TRBD1 or TRBD2 (5 bases each). This CDR3 has 17 amino acids. Germline CDR1 ENHRY, CDR2 SYGVKD. Trimming shortened V by 2 bases and J by 4 bases, and 20 bases separated the two germline ends. CDR3: CAISEGTKVRGGETQYF. In DNA form, the CDR3 reads TGTGCCATCAGTGAGGGGACGAAGGTGCGCGGTGGAGAGACCCAGTACTTC.

This clone appeared a few times. The chain recombines TRBV15 with TRBJ1-2; no clear D. The CDR3 has 12 residues. The germline CDR1 and CDR2 sequences are LNHNV and YYDKDF (reference sequence). Trimming stripped 6 bases from V and 8 bases from J, with 13 bases between. Here the CDR3 DNA reads TGTGCCACCAGTTCGCCCCGGGTAGGCTACACCTTC. It codes for CATSSPRVGYTF. The variable domain in full, with the rest retrieved from reference TRBV15 and TRBJ1-2, is DAMVIQNPRYQVTQFGKPVTLSCSQTLNHNVMYWYQQKSSQAPKLLFHYYDKDFNNEADTPDNFQSRRPNTSFCFLDIRSPGLGDTAMYLCATSSPRVGYTFGSGTRLTVV.

The chain employs TRBV5-1 and TRBJ1-1; D call uncertain. Deletions cut 4 bases from V and 2 bases from J, with 9 bases between. The germline V gene encodes CDR1 SGHRS and CDR2 YFSETQ. The CDR3 covers 13 residues. CDR3 region: CASSQRANTEAFF. CDR3 bases: TGCGCCAGCAGCCAGAGGGCAAACACTGAAGCTTTCTTT.

The V gene is TRBV28, the J gene TRBJ1-1; D unresolved. Germline V gives CDR1 MDHEN, CDR2 SYDVKM. V was shortened by 4 bases and J by 2 bases, with 2 bases between the two germline ends. The CDR3 runs to 11 residues. CDR3 coding DNA: TGTGCCAGCAGTTCTAACACTGAAGCTTTCTTT. Protein product: CASSSNTEAFF.

The chain is built from TRBV9 and TRBJ1-5; the D gene is possibly TRBD1 (6 bases). The CDR3 has 14 residues. The germline CDR1 and CDR2 sequences are SGDLS and YYNGEE. The ends were cut back, 0 bases at V and 4 bases at J, with 8 bases in the middle. This chain's CDR3 is CASSVEGGNQPQHF. CDR3 nucleotides: TGTGCCAGCAGCGTAGAAGGGGGGAATCAGCCCCAGCATTTT.

This sequence joins TRBV6-5 and TRBJ1-6; TRBD1 might be the D (5 bases). Trimming cost V 5 bases and J 4 bases, with 12 bases left between them. Germline values: CDR1 MNHEY, CDR2 SVGAGI. The CDR3 spans 15 residues. CDR3 in DNA: TGTGCCAGCAGTCCCCCCGGGGCTTATAATTCACCCCTCCACTTT. Protein sequence: CASSPPGAYNSPLHF.

The chain couples TRBV9 to TRBJ2-5; D might be TRBD1 (6 bases). This CDR3 is built from 12 residues. The V and J ends lost 3 bases and 4 bases respectively, with 7 bases between them. CDR1 is SGDLS and CDR2 is YYNGEE in the germline V gene. The CDR3 coding sequence is TGTGCCAGCAGCGGAGGGGGAGAGACCCAGTACTTC. Its protein is CASSGGGETQYF.

V gene TRBV14 combines with J gene TRBJ2-1; D is unresolved. Trimming removed 3 bases from V and 7 bases from J, with 7 bases in between. Germline CDR1 SGHDN, CDR2 FVKESK. CDR3 length equals 12 residues. The CDR3 loop reads CASSQLGNEQFF. The CDR3, as DNA: TGTGCCAGCAGCCAGCTGGGGAATGAGCAGTTCTTC. Full variable domain (outside the CDR3, taken from reference TRBV14 and TRBJ2-1): EAGVTQFPSHSVIEKGQTVTLRCDPISGHDNLYWYRRVMGKEIKFLLHFVKESKQDESGMPNNRFLAERTGGTYSTLKVQPAELEDSGVYFCASSQLGNEQFFGPGTRLTVL.

This clone was counted a few times. The CDR3 is CAWSYIANNYGYTF. In nucleotides, the CDR3 is TGTGCCTGGAGCTATATCGCAAATAACTATGGCTACACCTTC. The chain links TRBV30 to TRBJ1-2; no reliable D call. Trimming pared 3 bases from V and 1 base from J, leaving 12 bases between. The CDR3 is 14 amino acids. Germline V CDR1 and CDR2: GTSNPN, SVGIG (reference sequence).

The CDR3 coding sequence is TGTGCCAGCAGCTTGCCGGGGACGTCCGAGCAGTACTTC. As protein: CASSLPGTSEQYF. The V and J genes are TRBV5-5 and TRBJ2-7; either TRBD1 or TRBD2 may fit D (5 bases each). This CDR3 comprises 13 residues. Germline CDR1 and CDR2: SGHKS and YYEKEE (reference sequence). Trimming stripped 1 base from V and 6 bases from J, with 11 bases between.

The J gene is TRBJ2-7, the V gene TRBV27; D is ambiguous. Looked up from germline, CDR1 is MNHEY and CDR2 is SMNVEV (reference sequence). The CDR3 loop spans 15 amino acids. The V end was cut by 4 bases, the J end by 3 bases, with 16 bases between. The CDR3 loop reads CASSSARAQDYEQYF. CDR3 DNA: TGTGCCAGCAGTTCGGCAAGGGCTCAGGACTACGAGCAGTACTTC.